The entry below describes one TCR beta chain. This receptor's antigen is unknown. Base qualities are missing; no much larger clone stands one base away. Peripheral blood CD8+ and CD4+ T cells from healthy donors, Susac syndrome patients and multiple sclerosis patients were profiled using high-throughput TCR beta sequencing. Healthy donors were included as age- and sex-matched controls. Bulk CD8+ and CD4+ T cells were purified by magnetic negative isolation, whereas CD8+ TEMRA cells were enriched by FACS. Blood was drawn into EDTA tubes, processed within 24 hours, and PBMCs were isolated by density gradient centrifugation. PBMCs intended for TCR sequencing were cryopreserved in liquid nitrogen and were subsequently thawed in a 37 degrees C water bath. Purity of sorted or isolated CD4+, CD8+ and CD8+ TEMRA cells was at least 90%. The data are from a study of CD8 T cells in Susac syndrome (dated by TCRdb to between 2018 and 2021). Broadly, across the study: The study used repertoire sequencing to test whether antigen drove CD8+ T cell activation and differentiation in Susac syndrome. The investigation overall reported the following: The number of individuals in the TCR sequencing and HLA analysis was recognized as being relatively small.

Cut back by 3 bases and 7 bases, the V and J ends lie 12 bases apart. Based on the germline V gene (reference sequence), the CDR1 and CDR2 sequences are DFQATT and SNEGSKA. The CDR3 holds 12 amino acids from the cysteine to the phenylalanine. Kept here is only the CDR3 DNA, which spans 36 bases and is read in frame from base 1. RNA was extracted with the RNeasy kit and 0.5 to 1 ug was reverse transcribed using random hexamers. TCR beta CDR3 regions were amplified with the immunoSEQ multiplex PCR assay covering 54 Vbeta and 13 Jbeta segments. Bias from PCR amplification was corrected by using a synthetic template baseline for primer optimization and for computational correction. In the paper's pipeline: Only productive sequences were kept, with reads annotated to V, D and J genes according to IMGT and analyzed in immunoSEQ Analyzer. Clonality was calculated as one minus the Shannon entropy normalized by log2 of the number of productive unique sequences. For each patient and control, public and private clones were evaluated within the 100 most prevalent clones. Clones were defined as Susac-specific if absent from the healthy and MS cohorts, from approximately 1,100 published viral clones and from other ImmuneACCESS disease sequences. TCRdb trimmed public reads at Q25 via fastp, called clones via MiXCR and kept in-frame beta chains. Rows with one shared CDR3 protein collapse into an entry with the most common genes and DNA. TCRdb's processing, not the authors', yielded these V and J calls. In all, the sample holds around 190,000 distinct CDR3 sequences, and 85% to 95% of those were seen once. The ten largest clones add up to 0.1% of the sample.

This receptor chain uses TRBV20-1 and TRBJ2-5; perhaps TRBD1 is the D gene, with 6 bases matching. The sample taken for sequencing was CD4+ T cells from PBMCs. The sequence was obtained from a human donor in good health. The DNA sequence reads TGCAGTGCTAGGGATGGACAGAGGACCCAGTACTTC. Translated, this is CSARDGQRTQYF.